This T cell receptor beta chain was sequenced during a study of cytomegalovirus exposure and HLA in healthy donors (dated by TCRdb to between 2016 and 2019). General notes on the study: A later analysis indicated that the 90 to 150 validation repertoires were generated on the platform also employed for the 666 repertoires of the first cohort. The aim of the study was to test whether cataloging public T cell receptors could identify signatures of past pathogen exposure. The study combined high-throughput TCR immunosequencing, statistical association of individual TCRs with disease status, and machine learning to predict cytomegalovirus infection status. Along with the approximately 700-subject first cohort, a separate validation cohort of around 120 different subjects was used.

In the case of this clone: Its antigen is still unknown. No base qualities exist here, and no much larger clone lies one base off it.

The germline V gene provides CDR1 SGHTA and CDR2 FQGNSA. The CDR3 goes from the cysteine to the phenylalanine over 15 residues. The entry retains the CDR3 DNA only, 45 bases that are in frame from base 1. The germline V end is reduced by 6 bases and the J end by 8 bases; junction bases left unmatched: 7. Donors formed part of the validation cohort, which comprised 95 to 150 subjects and was distinct from the first cohort of several hundred subjects. Libraries came from the immunoSEQ multiplex PCR assay. Per the original workflow: To diagnose cytomegalovirus status from the catalog of TCR beta chain sequences, a statistical classification framework was built. TCRdb holds this immuneACCESS table with in-frame rearrangements only. Some clones are missing; in checked studies, unresolved V genes explain under half, and the rest has no known cause. V, J and clone size were drawn from that table, and D and trimming were deduced from the DNA. The sample table holds some 140,000 clones, of which roughly nine tenths were seen once. Less than 3.5% of the sample rests with the top ten.

The paper's findings and limits, for the study overall: Most TCR sequences were seen in very few donors, while some public TCRs were found in many individuals. The authors suggested that the approach could potentially be extended to other disease states and immunological phenotypes. In a later analysis, TCRs clustered in the first cohort were found to also tend to co-occur in the roughly 120 validation repertoires, with 85% to 95% of cluster scores above 0. In vitro tests confirmed that a few of the cytomegalovirus-associated TCR beta chains recognize cytomegalovirus antigens. In the study, about 150 TCR beta chains were listed as associated with cytomegalovirus. The classifier was reported to diagnose cytomegalovirus status with high specificity and sensitivity in both the original and validation cohorts. The validation cohort had no HLA typing available for a later analysis, so co-occurrence within that cohort was assessed over all 130 or so repertoires.

Recombination joined TRBV7-2 with TRBJ2-1, and 13 junction bases match TRBD2. The sequencing input was PBMCs. The TCR sequence derives from a man between 18 and 35 years old in good health and CMV-seronegative. Here is the DNA: TGTGCCAGCAGACCTACTAGCGGGGGGGCAGATGAGCAGTTCTTC. This translates into CASRPTSGGADEQFF.